Shown below are 29 T cell receptor beta chains from a single sample sequenced in a study of regulatory T cells in long-lasting Graves disease (dated by TCRdb to the early 2020s). Libraries were built with multiplex PCR. Sequencing was performed on an Illumina HiSeq 4000. CDR3 regions were amplified by Arm-PCR with iRepertoire HTBI primers to construct TCR beta libraries. TCRdb passed the public sequencing reads through fastp at Q25 and MiXCR, retaining productive beta sequences. Records with the same CDR3 protein are collapsed into one entry carrying the most frequent genes and DNA. The sample contains 450,000 to 700,000 distinct CDR3 sequences, around an eighth of them found a single time. Clones ranked in the top ten supply over 7.5% of the sample. Explained via the paper, the time point label denotes: newly diagnosed GD, antithyroid drugs for less than 3 months. For both TCR sequencing and RNA sequencing, RNA was extracted from PBMCs in TRIzol.

A further study also used this sample, focusing on T cells in Graves' hyperthyroidism and ophthalmopathy.

The sequences come from peripheral blood mononuclear cells (PBMCs), collected at new diagnosis, from a patient treated with antithyroid drugs. These receptor sequences come from a man aged 25 to 40 with Graves disease. Donor details come from another sample of the same person, matched by shared clones.

The table lists this clonotype with many counts. The chain combines TRBV5-5 with TRBJ1-4; TRBD1 matches at 7 bases. The CDR3 loop spans 14 amino acids. Unmatched junction bases numbered 6, after V lost 4 bases and J lost 6 bases. Germline V gene lookup returns CDR1 SGHKS and CDR2 YYEKEE (reference sequence). In DNA, the CDR3 is TGTGCCAGCAGCCTGACAGGGACCGATGAAAAACTGTTTTTT. Its protein product is CASSLTGTDEKLFF.

This clonotype was observed many times. The rearrangement joins TRBV12-3 or TRBV12-4 to TRBJ2-4; D is perhaps TRBD1 or TRBD2 (5 bases each). The CDR3 covers 14 residues. V dropped 5 bases and J dropped 2 bases, with 10 bases sitting between them. The CDR3, as DNA: TGTGCCAGCAGTCTGGGGGTTTCCAAAAACATTCAGTACTTC. Protein product: CASSLGVSKNIQYF.

In its sample, this clonotype was seen many times. J is TRBJ1-1 and V is TRBV12-3 or TRBV12-4; D gene ambiguous. CDR3 length: 13 amino acids. Between the trimmed V and J ends, which lost 5 bases and 4 bases, there was a span of 11 bases. The CDR3 DNA sequence: TGTGCCAGCAGTCCCGCGGGAGCCACTGAAGCTTTCTTT. It encodes CASSPAGATEAFF.

In its sample, this clonotype was seen a few times. This chain joins TRBV11-2 and TRBJ1-3, with a possible D match to TRBD1 (5 bases). CDR1 and CDR2 (germline): SGHAT, FQNNGV. The V end was cut by 6 bases, the J end by 4 bases, with 19 bases between. The CDR3 contains 16 residues. Written as DNA, the CDR3 is TGTGCCAGCAGTTTTCGGGGGAATCTGGTCGGAAACACCATATATTTT. Its protein product is CASSFRGNLVGNTIYF. Full variable domain (outside the CDR3, taken from reference TRBV11-2 and TRBJ1-3): EAGVAQSPRYKIIEKRQSVAFWCNPISGHATLYWYQQILGQGPKLLIQFQNNGVVDDSQLPKDRFSAERLKGVDSTLKIQPAKLEDSAVYLCASSFRGNLVGNTIYFGEGSWLTVV.

This clonotype was counted only a few times. The V gene is TRBV7-2, the J gene TRBJ1-2, with D possibly being TRBD1 (6 bases). V lost 7 bases, J lost 8 bases, and 17 bases lay in between. Germline loops: CDR1 SGHTA, CDR2 FQGNSA. This CDR3 comprises 13 residues. CDR3 loop: CASIEPRGLGYTF. The CDR3 nucleotides read TGTGCCAGCATCGAACCGCGGGGGCTAGGCTACACCTTC.

The CDR3 DNA reads as TGTGCCAGCAGCCGGGACAGGGATACCACAGATACGCAGTATTTT. This translates into CASSRDRDTTDTQYF. This chain joins TRBV27 and TRBJ2-3, with 9 bases aligning to TRBD1. The V gene end was trimmed by 6 bases and the J gene end by 2 bases; junction bases not matched to a gene: 6. The CDR3 contains 15 residues. CDR1 and CDR2 (germline): MNHEY, SMNVEV (reference sequence).

In its sample, this clonotype was seen many times. The chain links TRBV6-9 to TRBJ2-3, with D perhaps matching TRBD1 (6 bases). The germline gives CDR1 MNHGY, CDR2 SVAAGI. CDR3 length: 15 amino acids. V dropped 3 bases and J dropped 5 bases, with 15 bases sitting between them. The CDR3, as DNA: TGTGCCAGCAGTTACAGGGCAGGGGACCGAGATACGCAGTATTTT. Residues: CASSYRAGDRDTQYF.

This clonotype was counted at least ten times. The V call is TRBV14, the J call TRBJ1-4, with D uncertain. Trimming left V 4 bases short and J 8 bases short, with 11 bases between. Germline lookup yields CDR1 SGHDN and CDR2 FVKESK. The CDR3 has 13 amino acids. CDR3 DNA sequence: TGTGCCAGCAGCCTCCGGATAGGCGAAAAACTGTTTTTT. Residues: CASSLRIGEKLFF.

This clonotype occurred many times. The rearrangement joins TRBV30 to TRBJ2-1, with D hard to call. The CDR3 consists of 14 residues. Germline values: CDR1 GTSNPN, CDR2 SVGIG (reference sequence). The V end lost 3 bases, the J end lost 0 bases, and 9 bases lay between the germline ends. The CDR3 bases are TGTGCCTGGAGGTACCAGAGCTCCTACAATGAGCAGTTCTTC. Its protein product is CAWRYQSSYNEQFF.

This clonotype appeared many times. The chain recombines TRBV7-9 with TRBJ1-5; D unclear. The CDR3 sequence is 15 residues long. Germline V gene data show CDR1 as SEHNR and CDR2 as FQNEAQ (reference sequence). V shed 1 base and J shed 8 bases, with 15 bases lying between them. The CDR3 region has the DNA TGTGCCAGCAGCTTAGGGAGTCTGGGAGGGAAGCCCCAGCATTTT. Encoded protein: CASSLGSLGGKPQHF.

This clonotype appeared a few times. The chain employs TRBV15 and TRBJ2-2; D is uncertain. Germline-derived CDR1 and CDR2 are LNHNV and YYDKDF (reference sequence). Deletions cut 0 bases from V and 7 bases from J, with 6 bases between. This CDR3 is built from 13 residues. CDR3 sequence reads: CATSREVYGELFF. For the CDR3, the DNA is TGTGCCACCAGCAGAGAGGTGTACGGGGAGCTGTTTTTT.

J is TRBJ2-3 and V is TRBV19; TRBD1 matches 7 bases. The CDR3 sequence is 15 residues long. V was clipped by 10 bases and J by 2 bases; unmatched bases: 12. Germline CDR1 reads LNHDA; CDR2 reads SQIVND (reference sequence). Written as DNA, the CDR3 is TGTGCCACCAACGACCCGACAGGGATCACAGATACGCAGTATTTT. Protein: CATNDPTGITDTQYF.

This clonotype has a single count. The rearrangement joins TRBV11-3 to TRBJ2-1; possible D gene TRBD2, 6 bases. V lost 1 base and J 9 bases, leaving 13 bases between the germline ends. There are 14 residues in the CDR3. Germline assignment: CDR1 SGHNT and CDR2 YENEEA. The CDR3 protein is CASSLAGVGGEQFF. CDR3 coding DNA: TGTGCCAGCAGCTTAGCGGGAGTCGGAGGTGAGCAGTTCTTC.

Comment on this clonotype: This may come from a read error, since a much larger clone is one base off. V usage is TRBV11-3 and J usage is TRBJ2-7; 10 nucleotides match TRBD2. The CDR3 contains 16 residues. V lost 1 base to trimming and J lost 6 bases; unmatched junction nucleotides: 9. In germline, CDR1 is SGHNT, CDR2 YENEEA. The CDR3 bases are TGTGCCAGCAGCTTAGCCCTAGCGGGAGCTATAGCCGAGCAGTACTTC. Its translation is CASSLALAGAIAEQYF.

The chain couples TRBV6-2 or TRBV6-3 to TRBJ1-2; 12 nucleotides agree with TRBD1. This CDR3 contains 14 residues. Trimming cost V 8 bases and J 8 bases; bases outside gene matches: 9. Germline values: CDR1 MNHEY, CDR2 SVGEGT. Here the CDR3 DNA reads TGTGCCAGCCTCCGGGACAGGGGGCTGGGAGGCTACACCTTC. Amino acids: CASLRDRGLGGYTF.

This clonotype was counted at least ten times. The chain joins TRBV2 to TRBJ2-4; D not certain. V lost 5 bases to trimming and J lost 0 bases, with 11 bases between them. The germline V gene has CDR1 SNHLY and CDR2 FYNNEI. The CDR3 runs to 15 residues. CDR3 nucleotides: TGTGCCAGCAGTTGGACGGAACTAGCCAAAAACATTCAGTACTTC. Translating gives CASSWTELAKNIQYF.

In the case of this clonotype: A read error is possible here, since a much larger clone lies one base away. The V call is TRBV20-1, the J call TRBJ2-7; D may be TRBD1 (5 bases). The CDR3 runs 14 residues. CDR1 and CDR2 (germline): DFQATT, SNEGSKA (reference sequence). The CDR3 here is CSAPGQDTVYGQYF. CDR3 bases: TGCAGTGCTCCGGGCCAGGACACGGTCTACGGGCAGTACTTC.

This clonotype was recorded a few times. Given the absence of the conserved phenylalanine or tryptophan at the CDR3 end, a read error is likely. The chain combines TRBV20-1 with TRBJ1-5; a weak D match, TRBD1 (5 bases). This CDR3 spans 15 amino acids. Germline loops: CDR1 DFQATT, CDR2 SNEGSKA (reference sequence). Trimming shortened V by 0 bases and J by 6 bases, and 15 bases separated the two germline ends. DNA for the CDR3: TGCAGTGCTAGAGATTCGGGTGGGAGGGGTCAGCCCCAGCATCTT. It is translated as CSARDSGGRGQPQHL.

Only a few counts were recorded for this clonotype. This chain connects TRBV6-2 or TRBV6-3 to TRBJ2-2; a weak D match, TRBD2 (5 bases). V dropped 5 bases and J dropped 0 bases, with 10 bases sitting between them. The CDR3 length is 15 residues. In germline, CDR1 is MNHEY, CDR2 SVGEGT. The CDR3 sequence: CASSITEANTGELFF. The CDR3 nucleotides read TGTGCCAGCAGTATTACGGAGGCGAACACCGGGGAGCTGTTTTTT.

This clonotype was seen many times. The V call is TRBV6-1, the J call TRBJ1-5, with D maybe TRBD1 (6 bases). Trimming shortened V by 7 bases and J by 0 bases, and 13 bases separated the two germline ends. CDR1 is MNHNS, CDR2 SASEGT, per germline. The CDR3 extends over 15 amino acids. The CDR3 spells CASKWTAPSNQPQHF. CDR3 bases: TGTGCCAGCAAATGGACAGCCCCTAGCAATCAGCCCCAGCATTTT.

This clonotype was found many times. The chain uses TRBV29-1 and TRBJ2-2, with D tentatively TRBD1 or TRBD2 (7 bases each). V lost 2 bases, J lost 5 bases, and 18 bases lay in between. The CDR3 has 16 residues. The germline V gene has CDR1 SQVTM and CDR2 ANQGSEA. The CDR3 DNA reads TGCAGCGTTGAACTGACAGGGAGGGGAAGGACCGGGGAGCTGTTTTTT. Translating it yields CSVELTGRGRTGELFF.

The rearrangement uses TRBV6-1 and TRBJ2-1, with 10 bases that match TRBD1. CDR1 is MNHNS, CDR2 SASEGT, per germline. CDR3 size: 15 residues. V shed 3 bases and J 6 bases; nucleotides not matched to a gene: 5. CDR3 nucleotide sequence: TGTGCCAGCAGTGACTCTTGGGACAGGGGCAATGAGCAGTTCTTC. Its translation: CASSDSWDRGNEQFF.

The table lists this clonotype with many counts. DNA for the CDR3: TGTGCCAGCACCAAAGGGAGGGAAAATTCACCCCTCCACTTT. It yields the protein CASTKGRENSPLHF. V gene TRBV6-1 combines with J gene TRBJ1-6; D not certain. V dropped 7 bases and J dropped 7 bases, with 14 bases sitting between them. The CDR3 consists of 14 residues. Per germline, CDR1 MNHNS and CDR2 SASEGT.

In its sample, this clonotype was seen a few times. The V gene is TRBV30, the J gene TRBJ2-7, with 10 bases aligning to TRBD2. The CDR3 totals 14 residues. Germline CDR1 reads GTSNPN; CDR2 reads SVGIG (reference sequence). Trimming took 3 bases from V and 5 from J; bases not matched to a gene: 7. In DNA form, the CDR3 reads TGTGCCTGGAGCACGCTGGGGACTAGCGACGAGCAGTACTTC. Encoded protein: CAWSTLGTSDEQYF.

This clonotype has a count of ten or more. This sequence joins TRBV10-1 and TRBJ2-3; D call uncertain. This CDR3 is built from 14 residues. Between the trimmed V and J ends, which lost 0 bases and 5 bases, there was a span of 9 bases. CDR1 WNHNN and CDR2 SYGVQD come from the germline V gene (reference sequence). In DNA, the CDR3 is TGCGCCAGCAGTGAGTCGGGTCGAGGAGATACGCAGTATTTT. Protein: CASSESGRGDTQYF.

The CDR3: CATSLSGRAYEQYF. CDR3 coding DNA: TGTGCCACCAGTTTGAGCGGGAGGGCCTACGAGCAGTACTTC. This chain joins TRBV15 and TRBJ2-3, with TRBD2 identical over 10 bases. The end of the DNA fits TRBJ2-7 better, so the J call may be wrong. In germline, CDR1 is LNHNV, CDR2 YYDKDF (reference sequence). This CDR3 comprises 14 residues.

In its sample, this clonotype was seen many times. This chain links TRBV6-5 with TRBJ2-7, with TRBD1 matching over 9 bases. Germline CDR1 and CDR2: MNHEY and SVGAGI. V dropped 4 bases and J dropped 5; count of bases not matched to a gene: 6. CDR3 length equals 14 residues. The DNA of the CDR3 is TGTGCCAGCAGTTCCCGGGACAGGGACAACGAGCAGTACTTC. Translating gives CASSSRDRDNEQYF.

This clonotype was seen at least ten times. This chain links TRBV11-2 with TRBJ2-2; possibly TRBD1 for D (5 bases). The CDR3 sequence is 15 residues long. V shed 0 bases and J shed 6 bases, with 11 bases lying between them. Germline lookup yields CDR1 SGHAT and CDR2 FQNNGV. As DNA, the CDR3 is TGTGCCAGCAGCTTAGAACAGGTGCACGCCGGGGAGCTGTTTTTT. Its translation is CASSLEQVHAGELFF.

This clonotype was seen ten or more times. The gene calls are TRBV24-1 and TRBJ2-1, with D unclear. CDR3 length: 13 residues. V was pared by 1 base and J by 8 bases, with 8 bases between. Germline V gives CDR1 KGHDR, CDR2 SFDVKD. The chain's CDR3 is CATSDFLSHEQFF. DNA of the CDR3: TGTGCCACCAGTGATTTCCTGAGCCATGAGCAGTTCTTC.